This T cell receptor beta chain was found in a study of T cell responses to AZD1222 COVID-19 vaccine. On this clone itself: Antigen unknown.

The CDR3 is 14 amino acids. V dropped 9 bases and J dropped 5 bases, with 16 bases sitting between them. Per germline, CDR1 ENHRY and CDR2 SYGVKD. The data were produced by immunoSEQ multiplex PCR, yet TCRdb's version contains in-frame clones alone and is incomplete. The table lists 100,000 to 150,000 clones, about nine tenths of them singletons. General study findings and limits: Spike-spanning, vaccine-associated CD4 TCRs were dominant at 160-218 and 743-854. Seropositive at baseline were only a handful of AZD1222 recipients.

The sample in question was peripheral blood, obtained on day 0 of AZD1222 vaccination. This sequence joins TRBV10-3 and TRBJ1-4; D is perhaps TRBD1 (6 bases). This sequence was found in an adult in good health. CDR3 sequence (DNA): TGTGCCATTTCTGAGGGGGGGAACAATGAAAAACTGTTTTTT. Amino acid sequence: CAISEGGNNEKLFF.